This TCR beta chain derives from a study of CD8 T cells in Susac syndrome. CDR3 length: 19 residues. Germline V gives CDR1 LGHDT, CDR2 YNNKEL (reference sequence). V was clipped by 3 bases and J by 6 bases; unmatched bases: 20. Random hexamers primed reverse transcription of about 0.5 to 1 ug RNA. Amplification of TCR beta CDR3 by immunoSEQ multiplex PCR spanned 54 Vbeta and 13 Jbeta. TCRdb reprocessed the immunoSEQ multiplex PCR reads via MiXCR and lists one record per CDR3 protein. The sample lists some 95,000 distinct CDR3 sequences, about 93% occurring once. Sequencing was done on a sample of CD8+ T cells from PBMCs. This chain joins TRBV3-1 and TRBJ2-3; TRBD2 agrees at 8 bases. The source of this sequence is a human donor in good health. The CDR3 spells CASSQESTGTRYDMDTQYF. The CDR3 DNA is TGTGCCAGCAGCCAGGAAAGTACCGGGACTAGATATGATATGGATACGCAGTATTTT.